The T cell receptor (beta chain) described here comes from a study of blood T cell repertoires in COVID-19. Background on the study: The cDNA or gDNA used as material had been derived from T cells, B-cell-depleted T cells, or PBMCs.

The repertoire was sequenced with immunoSEQ multiplex PCR; TCRdb's copy has only in-frame clones and lacks some. In the table there are 65,000 to 95,000 clones, 60% to 85% of which are singletons. The CDR3 runs 16 residues. V dropped 0 bases and J dropped 3 bases, with 14 bases sitting between them. In germline, CDR1 is MNHEY, CDR2 SVGAGI. The TCR comes from a human donor in a cohort sampled during active COVID-19. The chain combines TRBV6-5 with TRBJ1-1; D ambiguous. Sequenced input: peripheral blood. Written as DNA, the CDR3 is TGTGCCAGCAGTTACTCGAACCGCGCCCTTGACACTGAAGCTTTCTTT. Protein: CASSYSNRALDTEAFF.